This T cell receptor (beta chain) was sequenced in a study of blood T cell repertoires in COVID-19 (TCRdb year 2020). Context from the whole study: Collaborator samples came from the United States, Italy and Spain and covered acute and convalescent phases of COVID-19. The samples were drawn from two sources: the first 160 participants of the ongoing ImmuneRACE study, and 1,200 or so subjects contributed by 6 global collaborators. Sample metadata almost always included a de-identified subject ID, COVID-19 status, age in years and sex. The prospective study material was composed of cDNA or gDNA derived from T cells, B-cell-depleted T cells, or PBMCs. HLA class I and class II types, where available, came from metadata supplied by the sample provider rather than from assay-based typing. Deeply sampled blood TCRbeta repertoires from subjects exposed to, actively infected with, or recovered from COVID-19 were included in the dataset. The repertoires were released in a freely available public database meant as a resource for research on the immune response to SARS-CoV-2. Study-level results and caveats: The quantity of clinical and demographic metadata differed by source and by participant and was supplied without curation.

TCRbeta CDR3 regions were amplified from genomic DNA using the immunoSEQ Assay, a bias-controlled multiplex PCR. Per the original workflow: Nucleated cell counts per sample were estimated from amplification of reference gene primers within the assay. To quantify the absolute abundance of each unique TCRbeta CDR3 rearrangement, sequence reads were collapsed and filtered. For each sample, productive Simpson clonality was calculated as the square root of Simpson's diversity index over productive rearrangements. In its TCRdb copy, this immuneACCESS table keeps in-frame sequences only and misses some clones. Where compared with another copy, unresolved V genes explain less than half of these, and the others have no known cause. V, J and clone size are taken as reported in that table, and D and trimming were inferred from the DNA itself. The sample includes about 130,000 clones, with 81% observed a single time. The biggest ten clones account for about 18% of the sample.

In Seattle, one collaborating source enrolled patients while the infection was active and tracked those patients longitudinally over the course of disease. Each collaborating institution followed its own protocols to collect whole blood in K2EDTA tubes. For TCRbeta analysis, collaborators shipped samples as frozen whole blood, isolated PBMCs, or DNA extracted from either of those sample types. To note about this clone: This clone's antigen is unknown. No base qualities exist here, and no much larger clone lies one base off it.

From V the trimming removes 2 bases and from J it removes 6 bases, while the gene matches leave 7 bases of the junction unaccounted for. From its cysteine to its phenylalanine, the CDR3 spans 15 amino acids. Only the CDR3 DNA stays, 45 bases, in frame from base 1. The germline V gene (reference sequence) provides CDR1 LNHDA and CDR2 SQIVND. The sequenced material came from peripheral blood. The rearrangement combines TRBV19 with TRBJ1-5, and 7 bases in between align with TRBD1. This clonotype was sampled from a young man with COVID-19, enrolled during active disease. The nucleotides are TGTGCCAGTAGTATATCGGGGCAGGGGGTTCAGCCCCAGCATTTT. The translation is CASSISGQGVQPQHF.